What follows are 12 T cell receptor beta chains derived from one specimen sequenced in a study of OX40 agonist ivuxolimab in advanced cancers. This table comes from immunoSEQ multiplex PCR, and its TCRdb copy is limited to in-frame clones, with some not included. The sample has 60,000 to 75,000 clones, almost 90% seen once. This material consisted of CD4+ or CD8+ T cells sorted from blood, taken in a trial of the OX40 agonist ivuxolimab. The receptor set was obtained from an adult with an advanced solid tumor such as melanoma, head and neck, liver or kidney cancer.

V gene TRBV5-1 combines with J gene TRBJ1-2, with a possible D match to TRBD1 (6 bases). Trimming shortened V by 7 bases and J by 3 bases, and 13 bases separated the two germline ends. Germline CDR1 is SGHRS and CDR2 is YFSETQ. CDR3 length: 13 residues. The CDR3 coding sequence is TGCGCCAGCCGATACAGGGCCGACTATGGCTACACCTTC. Its protein is CASRYRADYGYTF.

The chain carries TRBV6-1 and TRBJ2-7, with TRBD2 as a possible D gene (6 bases). Germline-derived CDR1 and CDR2 are MNHNS and SASEGT. V lost 5 bases and J lost 4, with 18 bases in between. The CDR3 is 15 residues long. CDR3 amino acids: CASSTSGTEIYEQYF. The CDR3 nucleotides read TGTGCCAGCAGTACATCCGGGACTGAGATTTACGAGCAGTACTTC.

This chain connects TRBV2 to TRBJ2-4; no reliable D call. Germline V gives CDR1 SNHLY, CDR2 FYNNEI. The CDR3 is 13 residues long. Trimming cost V 4 bases and J 6 bases, with 10 bases left between them. The CDR3 nucleotides read TGTGCCAGCAGTGTAAACGGCCGAAACATTCAGTACTTC. This encodes CASSVNGRNIQYF.

CDR3 nucleotide sequence: TGTGGGCGGGTAGATGAGCATACAGAGCAGTTCTTC. It translates to CGRVDEHTEQFF. The chain is built from TRBV30 and TRBJ2-1, with D possibly being TRBD2 (5 bases). Per the germline V gene, CDR1 is GTSNPN and CDR2 is SVGIG (reference sequence). CDR3 length: 12 residues.

The gene calls are TRBV2 and TRBJ1-2, with 11 bases that match TRBD1. The CDR3 covers 14 residues. Per the germline V gene, CDR1 is SNHLY and CDR2 is FYNNEI. The ends lost 7 bases at V and 4 bases at J; junction bases unmatched: 5. CDR3 sequence: CASTRDRGIYGYTF. The CDR3 region has the DNA TGTGCCAGCACTCGGGACAGGGGGATCTATGGCTACACCTTC.

This clone was counted many times. This rearrangement joins TRBV18 to TRBJ2-7, with TRBD2 as a possible D gene (6 bases). This CDR3 is 13 amino acids long. The ends were cut back, 0 bases at V and 6 bases at J, with 9 bases in the middle. CDR1 is KGHSH and CDR2 is LQKENI in the germline V gene. The CDR3 DNA follows: TGTGCCAGCTCACCACCCCAGGAGGGCGAGCAGTACTTC. It translates to CASSPPQEGEQYF.

This CDR3 is CAVSREPYEQYF. The DNA of the CDR3 is TGTGCCGTGTCAAGGGAGCCCTACGAGCAGTACTTC. The chain employs TRBV6-5 and TRBJ2-7, with D tentatively TRBD2 (5 bases). The CDR3 is 12 amino acids. With 11 bases removed from V and 2 bases from J, the gap between germline ends came to 13 bases. CDR1 MNHEY and CDR2 SVGAGI come from the germline V gene.

This clone was recorded only once. The V call is TRBV25-1, the J call TRBJ2-3; unclear D gene. The germline V gene has CDR1 MGHDK and CDR2 SYGVNS. Trimming shortened V by 8 bases and J by 5 bases, and 8 bases separated the two germline ends. The CDR3 runs to 11 residues. In nucleotides, the CDR3 is TGTGCCAGCCCTTTGGGAGATACGCAGTATTTT. Its protein is CASPLGDTQYF.

The rearrangement links TRBV5-1 to TRBJ1-1; perhaps TRBD1 as D (5 bases). V was pared by 4 bases and J by 4 bases, with 14 bases between. The CDR3 sequence is 14 residues long. Per germline, CDR1 SGHRS and CDR2 YFSETQ. The CDR3 DNA sequence: TGCGCCAGCAGCCACGGAGCGGGGGGCACTGAAGCTTTCTTT. This gives the protein CASSHGAGGTEAFF.

This clone was counted once. The J gene is TRBJ2-7, the V gene TRBV4-1, with D perhaps matching TRBD1 (6 bases). Trimming removed 2 bases at V and 2 bases at J, with 13 bases between. This CDR3 contains 15 residues. Germline V lookup: CDR1 MGHRA, CDR2 YSYEKL. CDR3 residues: CASSQTGTRAYEQYF. CDR3 DNA sequence: TGCGCCAGCAGCCAAACCGGGACACGGGCCTACGAGCAGTACTTC.

The CDR3 sequence is CASSVRDRTYNEQFF. The CDR3, as DNA: TGTGCCAGCAGCGTACGGGACAGAACCTACAATGAGCAGTTCTTC. The rearrangement links TRBV9 to TRBJ2-1, with TRBD1 matching 7 bases. V gave up 1 base and J gave up 2 bases; unmatched junction bases: 3. This CDR3 comprises 15 residues. The germline gives CDR1 SGDLS, CDR2 YYNGEE.

The J gene is TRBJ1-2, the V gene TRBV27; tentatively, D is TRBD1 (6 bases). The CDR3 loop spans 14 amino acids. V shed 8 bases and J shed 0 bases, with 13 bases lying between them. The germline V gene has CDR1 MNHEY and CDR2 SMNVEV (reference sequence). The CDR3 protein is CASGLGQTNYGYTF. As DNA, the CDR3 is TGTGCCAGCGGCTTAGGACAGACTAACTATGGCTACACCTTC.